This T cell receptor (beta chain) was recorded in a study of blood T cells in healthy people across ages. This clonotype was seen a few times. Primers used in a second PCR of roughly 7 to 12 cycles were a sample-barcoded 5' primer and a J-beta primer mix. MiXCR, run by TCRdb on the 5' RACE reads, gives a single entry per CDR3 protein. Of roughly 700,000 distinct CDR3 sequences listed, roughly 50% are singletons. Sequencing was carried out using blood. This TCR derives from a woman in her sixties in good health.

CDR3 sequence reads: CAISESATGNQPQHF. CDR3 coding DNA: TGTGCCATCAGTGAGTCTGCGACAGGAAATCAGCCCCAGCATTTT. The rearrangement joins TRBV10-3 to TRBJ1-5, with D tentatively TRBD1 (6 bases). The CDR3 extends over 15 amino acids. The germline CDR1 and CDR2 sequences are ENHRY and SYGVKD. V lost 0 bases, J lost 4 bases, and 10 bases lay in between.